In this sample, the clone carrying this T cell receptor (beta chain) turned up many times. The antigen remains undetermined. Trimming at V came to 8 bases and at J to 10 bases, leaving 6 bases not matched to a gene. The length of the CDR3 is 13 residues. Germline loops: CDR1 SGHVS, CDR2 FNYEAQ. The data were taken from a study of post-analysis software for immune sequencing data. Study-wide context: The cohort encompassed relapsing-remitting, secondary progressive and progressive-relapsing multiple sclerosis disease courses.

Every TCR beta cDNA library bore unique molecular identifiers. About 460,000 cDNA molecules were obtained from roughly 1 to 10 million T cells. A single record per CDR3 protein comes from TCRdb applying MiXCR to the PCR reads. Of hundreds of thousands of distinct CDR3 sequences in the sample, approximately 34% were seen once. Study conclusions and caveats: Among a handful of TRBV segments more frequent in patients than controls were TRBV5-6, TRBV5-1 and TRBV20-1. Significantly lower normalized Chao1 diversity was found in patients with multiple sclerosis relative to controls.

The sequence derives from a girl aged 5-17 years with multiple sclerosis. Sequencing was carried out using blood. The chain couples TRBV7-6 to TRBJ1-6; 9 bases agree with TRBD1. The CDR3 reads CASSDRGGSPLHF. The CDR3 DNA is TGTGCCAGCTCGGACAGGGGAGGATCACCCCTCCACTTT. The full variable domain, rest sourced from reference TRBV7-6 and TRBJ1-6, is GAGVSQSPRYKVTKRGQDVALRCDPISGHVSLYWYRQALGQGPEFLTYFNYEAQQDKSGLPNDRFSAERPEGSISTLTIQRTEQRDSAMYRCASSDRGGSPLHFGNGTRLTVT.